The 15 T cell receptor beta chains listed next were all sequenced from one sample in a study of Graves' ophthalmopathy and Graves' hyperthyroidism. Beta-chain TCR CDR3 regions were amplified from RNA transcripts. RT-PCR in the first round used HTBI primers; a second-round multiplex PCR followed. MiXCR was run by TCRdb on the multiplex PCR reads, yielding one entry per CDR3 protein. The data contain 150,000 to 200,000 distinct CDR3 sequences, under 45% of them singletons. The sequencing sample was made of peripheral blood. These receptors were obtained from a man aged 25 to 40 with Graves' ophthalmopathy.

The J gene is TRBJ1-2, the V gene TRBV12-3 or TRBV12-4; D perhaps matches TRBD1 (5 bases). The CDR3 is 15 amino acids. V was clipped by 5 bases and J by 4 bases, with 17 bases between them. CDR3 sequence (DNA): TGTGCCAGCAGTGGGGGGACCGCAGTGGGCTATGGCTACACCTTC. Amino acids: CASSGGTAVGYGYTF.

In nucleotides, the CDR3 is TGTGCCAGCAGTCCTACGACAGGGTGGAACGAGCAGTACTTC. Its protein product is CASSPTTGWNEQYF. The chain employs TRBV6-1 and TRBJ2-7; 7 nucleotides line up with TRBD1. This CDR3 is 14 amino acids long. The germline gives CDR1 MNHNS, CDR2 SASEGT. Germline trimming cut 5 bases from V and 5 bases from J; bases unmatched to any gene: 9.

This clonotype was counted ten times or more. CDR3 bases: TGTGCCAGCAGCTTAGTGGGGGGCTTCTCCTACGAGCAGTACTTC. It yields the protein CASSLVGGFSYEQYF. The chain joins TRBV7-2 to TRBJ2-7, with D tentatively TRBD1 or TRBD2 (6 bases each). Germline V gene data show CDR1 as SGHTA and CDR2 as FQGNSA. Trimming stripped 1 base from V and 0 bases from J, with 10 bases between. This CDR3 region has 15 residues. The variable domain in full, completed from reference TRBV7-2 and TRBJ2-7, reads GAGVSQSPSNKVTEKGKDVELRCDPISGHTALYWYRQSLGQGLEFLIYFQGNSAPDKSGLPSDRFSAERTGGSVSTLTIQRTQQEDSAVYLCASSLVGGFSYEQYFGPGTRLTVT.

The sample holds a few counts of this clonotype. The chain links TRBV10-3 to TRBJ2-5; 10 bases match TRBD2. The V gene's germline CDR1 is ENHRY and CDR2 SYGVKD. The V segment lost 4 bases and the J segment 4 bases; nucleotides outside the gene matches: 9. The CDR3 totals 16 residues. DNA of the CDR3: TGTGCCATCAGTGCCGGGACTAGCGCTCAGGGAGAGACCCAGTACTTC. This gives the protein CAISAGTSAQGETQYF.

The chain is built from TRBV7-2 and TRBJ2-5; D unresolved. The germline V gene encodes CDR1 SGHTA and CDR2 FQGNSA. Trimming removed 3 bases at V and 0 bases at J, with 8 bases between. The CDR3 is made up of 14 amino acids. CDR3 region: CASSFGIHQETQYF. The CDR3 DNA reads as TGTGCCAGCAGCTTTGGGATACACCAAGAGACCCAGTACTTC.

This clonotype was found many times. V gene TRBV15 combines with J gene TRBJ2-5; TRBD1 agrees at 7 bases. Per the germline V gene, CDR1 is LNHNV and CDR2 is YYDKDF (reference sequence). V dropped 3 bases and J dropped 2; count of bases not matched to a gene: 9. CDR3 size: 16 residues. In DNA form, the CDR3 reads TGTGCCACCAGCAGCCCCCCCCGGGACAGACAAGAGACCCAGTACTTC. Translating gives CATSSPPRDRQETQYF. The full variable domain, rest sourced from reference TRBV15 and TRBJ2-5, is DAMVIQNPRYQVTQFGKPVTLSCSQTLNHNVMYWYQQKSSQAPKLLFHYYDKDFNNEADTPDNFQSRRPNTSFCFLDIRSPGLGDTAMYLCATSSPPRDRQETQYFGPGTRLLVL.

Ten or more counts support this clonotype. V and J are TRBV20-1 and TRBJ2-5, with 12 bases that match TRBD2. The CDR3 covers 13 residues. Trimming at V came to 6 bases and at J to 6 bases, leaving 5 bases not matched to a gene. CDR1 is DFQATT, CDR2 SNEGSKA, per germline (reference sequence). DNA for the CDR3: TGCAGTGCCAGACTAGCGGGAGACCAGACCCAGTACTTC. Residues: CSARLAGDQTQYF.

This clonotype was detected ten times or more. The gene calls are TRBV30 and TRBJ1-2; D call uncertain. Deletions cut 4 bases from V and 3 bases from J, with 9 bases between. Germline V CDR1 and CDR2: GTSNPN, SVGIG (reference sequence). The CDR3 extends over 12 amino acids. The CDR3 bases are TGTGCCTGGAACGGCCTTTACTATGGCTACACCTTC. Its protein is CAWNGLYYGYTF.

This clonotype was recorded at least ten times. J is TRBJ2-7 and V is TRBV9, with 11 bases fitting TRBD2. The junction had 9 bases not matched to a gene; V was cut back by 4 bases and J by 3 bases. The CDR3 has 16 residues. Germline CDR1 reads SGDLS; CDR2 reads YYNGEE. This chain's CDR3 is CASSYAGTSGFYEQYF. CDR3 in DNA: TGTGCCAGCAGCTACGCCGGGACTAGCGGATTCTACGAGCAGTACTTC.

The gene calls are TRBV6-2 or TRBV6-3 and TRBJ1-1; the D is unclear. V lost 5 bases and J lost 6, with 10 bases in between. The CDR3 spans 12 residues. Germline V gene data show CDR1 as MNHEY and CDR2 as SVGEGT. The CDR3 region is CASSTTPPEAFF. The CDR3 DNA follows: TGTGCCAGCAGTACGACACCGCCTGAAGCTTTCTTT.

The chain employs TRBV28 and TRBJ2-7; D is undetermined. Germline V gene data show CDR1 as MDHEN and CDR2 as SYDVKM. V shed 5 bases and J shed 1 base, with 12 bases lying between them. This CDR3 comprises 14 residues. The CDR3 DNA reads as TGTGCCAGCAGTCCCAGGCTACTGTCCTACGAGCAGTACTTC. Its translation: CASSPRLLSYEQYF.

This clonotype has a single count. The CDR3 loop is CASSGGWQGAYGYTF. In DNA, the CDR3 is TGTGCCAGCAGTGGGGGGTGGCAGGGGGCCTATGGCTACACCTTC. The rearrangement joins TRBV2 to TRBJ1-2; 8 bases map to TRBD1. The germline V gene encodes CDR1 SNHLY and CDR2 FYNNEI. This CDR3 has 15 amino acids. J was trimmed by 4 bases and V by 4 bases; bases with no gene match: 8. Using reference TRBV2 and TRBJ1-2 for the parts outside the CDR3, the full variable domain is EPEVTQTPSHQVTQMGQEVILRCVPISNHLYFYWYRQILGQKVEFLVSFYNNEISEKSEIFDDQFSVERPDGSNFTLKIRSTKLEDSAMYFCASSGGWQGAYGYTFGSGTRLTVV.

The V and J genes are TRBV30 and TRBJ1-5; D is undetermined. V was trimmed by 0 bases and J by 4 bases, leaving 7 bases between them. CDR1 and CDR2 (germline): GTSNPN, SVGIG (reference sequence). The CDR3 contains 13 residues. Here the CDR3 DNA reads TGTGCCTGGAGTGTTGGGTTAAATCAGCCCCAGCATTTT. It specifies CAWSVGLNQPQHF.

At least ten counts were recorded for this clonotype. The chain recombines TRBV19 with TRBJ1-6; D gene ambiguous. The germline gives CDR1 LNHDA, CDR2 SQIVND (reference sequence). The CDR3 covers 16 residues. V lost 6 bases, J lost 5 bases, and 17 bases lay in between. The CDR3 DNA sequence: TGTGCCAGTAGGCGGGAACACCCCTCTCATAATTCACCCCTCCACTTT. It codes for CASRREHPSHNSPLHF.

Written as DNA, the CDR3 is TGTGCCAGCAGCCTAAAGACGGCGGGAGGAAGGACCTACGAGCAGTACTTC. It is translated as CASSLKTAGGRTYEQYF. This chain joins TRBV7-8 and TRBJ2-7; 8 bases are a match to TRBD2. The CDR3 covers 17 residues. After removal of 5 bases from V and 2 bases from J, the junction contained 14 bases not matched to a gene. Germline V gene data show CDR1 as SGHVS and CDR2 as FQNEAQ.